The sequence of this T cell receptor beta chain was determined in a study of beta chain features in type 1 diabetes. Sorted populations were all over 98% pure. cDNA synthesis used the whole RNA isolate, giving expressed TCRB sequences. Some clones are missing from TCRdb's copy, which holds only in-frame ones; the method was immunoSEQ multiplex PCR. The sample consists of roughly 380,000 clones, roughly a fifth of them appearing once. Germline V CDR1 and CDR2: GTSNPN, SVGIG (reference sequence). Trimming removed 6 bases from V and 7 bases from J, with 16 bases in between. The CDR3 has 13 residues. The sequencing sample was made of naive CD4+ T cells from blood. The chain links TRBV30 to TRBJ1-5; weak D call: TRBD1 (5 bases). The TCR sequence derives from a woman between 18 and 30 years old in good health. As DNA, the CDR3 is TGTGCCTGCAGTTCAGGGTTTGGGCAGCCCCAGCATTTT. Translation: CACSSGFGQPQHF. The full variable domain, completed using reference TRBV30 and TRBJ1-5, is SQTIHQWPATLVQPVGSPLSLECTVEGTSNPNLYWYRQAAGRGLQLLFYSVGIGQISSEVPQNLSASRPQDRQFILSSKKLLLSDSGFYLCACSSGFGQPQHFGDGTRLSIL.